Detailed here is one T cell receptor beta chain. What it binds is unknown. This sample stems from a study of identical twins. Study-level findings and limits: Invariant MAIT and iNKT cells are populations that could partly confound zero-insertion analyses.

Addition of a universal primer site occurred through template switching, and cDNA carried unique molecular identifiers. TCRdb itself ran the 5' RACE reads through MiXCR, one entry per CDR3 protein. The sample includes over 500,000 distinct CDR3 sequences, 20% to 25% of them seen just once. Trimming cost V 0 bases and J 7 bases, with 12 bases left between them. CDR3 size: 14 residues. Germline CDR1 LGHNA, CDR2 YNFKEQ. These sequences were also reported in another study, on T cells expressing NK-cell markers. That paper notes: The sorts in several experiments were restricted to alpha-beta TCR T cells by an anti-gamma-delta TCR antibody. Similarly, these clonotypes led the CD3+CD56-NKG2C+ fraction as well in a handful of donors.

J is TRBJ2-5 and V is TRBV4-2; D is perhaps TRBD2 (5 bases). This receptor was taken from a woman in her late teens or twenties in good health. The sequenced sample was CD4+ T cells sorted from blood. CDR3 nucleotides: TGTGCCAGCAGCCAAGAAAGTCCAGGAGGGACCCAGTACTTC. It encodes CASSQESPGGTQYF.